These 16 T cell receptor beta chains came from one sample sequenced in a study of blood T cell repertoires in COVID-19. Generated by immunoSEQ multiplex PCR, the TCRdb table keeps only in-frame clones and is missing some. The data show approximately 260,000 clones, over 80% seen once. The sequencing input was PBMCs or T cells enriched from blood (not recorded which). These receptors were obtained from a woman aged 18 to 35 who had recovered from COVID-19.

The genes are TRBV5-1 and TRBJ2-3; TRBD1 matches at 9 bases. The CDR3 has 15 residues. J was trimmed by 5 bases and V by 3 bases; bases with no gene match: 7. Germline V CDR1 and CDR2: SGHRS, YFSETQ. The CDR3 loop is CASSSQGAPGDTQYF. In DNA form, the CDR3 reads TGCGCCAGCAGCTCACAGGGGGCGCCCGGAGATACGCAGTATTTT.

In this sample, this clone turned up once. V is TRBV24-1 and J is TRBJ2-5; 10 positions match TRBD2. Germline V gene data show CDR1 as KGHDR and CDR2 as SFDVKD. CDR3 length: 14 amino acids. V dropped 6 bases and J dropped 4; count of bases not matched to a gene: 4. The CDR3 is CATSSGRAVETQYF. The CDR3 bases are TGTGCCACCAGTAGCGGGAGGGCCGTAGAGACCCAGTACTTC.

The rearrangement joins TRBV9 to TRBJ2-5; 7 bases agree with TRBD1. CDR3 length: 13 residues. Looked up from germline, CDR1 is SGDLS and CDR2 is YYNGEE. The V gene end was trimmed by 4 bases and the J gene end by 5 bases; junction bases not matched to a gene: 5. The CDR3 DNA reads as TGTGCCAGCAGCAACACAGGGGAGGAGACCCAGTACTTC. Its translation: CASSNTGEETQYF.

This chain joins TRBV4-1 and TRBJ1-1; the D is unclear. Between the trimmed V and J ends, which lost 0 bases and 0 bases, there was a span of 11 bases. This CDR3 contains 16 residues. Germline V gene data show CDR1 as MGHRA and CDR2 as YSYEKL. The CDR3 bases are TGCGCCAGCAGCCAAGAGCGGGAATCAGTGAACACTGAAGCTTTCTTT. Protein: CASSQERESVNTEAFF.

This clone was seen a single time. This chain uses TRBV6-5 with TRBJ2-1, with 12 bases matching TRBD2. With 6 bases clipped from V and 8 bases from J, the junction kept 8 bases outside the gene matches. This CDR3 has 15 residues. The germline V gene has CDR1 MNHEY and CDR2 SVGAGI. Written as DNA, the CDR3 is TGTGCCAGCAGAGCGACTAGCGGGAGATCAGATGAGCAGTTCTTC. It codes for CASRATSGRSDEQFF.

J is TRBJ1-4 and V is TRBV12-3 or TRBV12-4; 8 nucleotides match TRBD1. This CDR3 is built from 13 residues. The V and J ends lost 4 bases and 8 bases, in that order; junction bases with no gene match: 3. The CDR3 nucleotides read TGTGCCAGCAGTTGGTACAGGGGGGAAAAACTGTTTTTT. Protein sequence: CASSWYRGEKLFF.

The chain joins TRBV24-1 to TRBJ1-1; 9 bases match TRBD1. V was clipped by 3 bases and J by 3 bases; unmatched bases: 4. CDR3 size: 15 residues. Germline loops: CDR1 KGHDR, CDR2 SFDVKD. The CDR3 bases are TGTGCCACCAGTGATCTCGGACAGGGGTACACTGAAGCTTTCTTT. It codes for CATSDLGQGYTEAFF.

The chain couples TRBV2 to TRBJ1-4; TRBD1 agrees at 8 bases. Germline V gives CDR1 SNHLY, CDR2 FYNNEI. The J segment lost 1 base and the V segment lost 6 bases, leaving 4 bases of the junction unmatched. The CDR3 has 15 residues. The CDR3 here is CASRFTGGTNEKLFF. The CDR3 DNA reads as TGTGCCAGCAGATTTACAGGGGGAACTAATGAAAAACTGTTTTTT. Complete variable domain (other parts from reference TRBV2 and TRBJ1-4): EPEVTQTPSHQVTQMGQEVILRCVPISNHLYFYWYRQILGQKVEFLVSFYNNEISEKSEIFDDQFSVERPDGSNFTLKIRSTKLEDSAMYFCASRFTGGTNEKLFFGSGTQLSVL.

The chain is built from TRBV9 and TRBJ1-1; weak D call: TRBD1 (5 bases). Trimming left V 4 bases short and J 10 bases short, with 29 bases between. Germline CDR1 reads SGDLS; CDR2 reads YYNGEE. CDR3 length: 17 residues. The DNA of the CDR3 is TGTGCCAGCAGCCCGGGGGACCTCCGACCTTTGGGAAAGAGAGCTTTCTTT. This translates into CASSPGDLRPLGKRAFF. The full variable domain, its missing parts supplied by reference TRBV9 and TRBJ1-1, is DSGVTQTPKHLITATGQRVTLRCSPRSGDLSVYWYQQSLDQGLQFLIQYYNGEERAKGNILERFSAQQFPDLHSELNLSSLELGDSALYFCASSPGDLRPLGKRAFFGQGTRLTVV.

CDR3 DNA: TGTGCCAGCAGACCCGGGACTAGAGGGCAGACCCAGTACTTC. It codes for CASRPGTRGQTQYF. The chain is built from TRBV27 and TRBJ2-5, with TRBD2 matching 8 bases. J was trimmed by 6 bases and V by 6 bases; bases with no gene match: 9. This CDR3 spans 14 amino acids. CDR1 and CDR2 from the germline V gene are MNHEY and SMNVEV (reference sequence).

This clone is a singleton in its sample. CDR3 amino acids: CASSDTDYGYTF. CDR3 nucleotides: TGTGCCAGCAGTGACACGGACTATGGCTACACCTTC. The V call is TRBV2, the J call TRBJ1-2; no clear D gene. The V gene's germline CDR1 is SNHLY and CDR2 FYNNEI. Deletions cut 3 bases from V and 3 bases from J, with 5 bases between. This CDR3 has 12 residues.

The J gene is TRBJ2-7, the V gene TRBV2; TRBD1 agrees at 9 bases. The CDR3 has 13 residues. V lost 4 bases and J lost 10; bases outside the gene matches: 8. CDR1 and CDR2 from the germline V gene are SNHLY and FYNNEI. CDR3 protein: CASSGSGQGSQYF. CDR3 in DNA: TGTGCCAGCAGTGGGTCGGGACAGGGATCCCAGTACTTC.

V is TRBV4-1 and J is TRBJ1-2, with a tentative D call TRBD1 (6 bases). V shed 1 base and J shed 1 base, with 13 bases lying between them. This CDR3 has 16 amino acids. The germline V gene has CDR1 MGHRA and CDR2 YSYEKL. CDR3 bases: TGCGCCAGCAGCCAAGGCGGACAGCTGATTAACTATGGCTACACCTTC. It yields the protein CASSQGGQLINYGYTF.

V and J are TRBV7-6 and TRBJ2-1, with D unresolved. Germline CDR1 is SGHVS and CDR2 is FNYEAQ. The length of the CDR3 is 15 residues. V lost 7 bases and J lost 0, with 13 bases in between. CDR3 DNA: TGTGCCAGCACCTTGATACCCAGCTCCTACAATGAGCAGTTCTTC. Its translation is CASTLIPSSYNEQFF.

The table lists this clone with a count of one. The genes are TRBV7-2 and TRBJ2-1; tentatively, D is TRBD2 (6 bases). Between the trimmed V and J ends, which lost 5 bases and 5 bases, there was a span of 22 bases. Looked up from germline, CDR1 is SGHTA and CDR2 is FQGNSA. The CDR3 has 17 residues. In DNA form, the CDR3 reads TGTGCCAGCAGCCTCATATCGGGATCACTAGCAAACAATGAGCAGTTCTTC. It is translated as CASSLISGSLANNEQFF.

The chain recombines TRBV11-2 with TRBJ2-7, with 8 bases fitting TRBD1. Trimming cost V 2 bases and J 2 bases; bases outside gene matches: 11. The CDR3 loop spans 17 amino acids. From germline, CDR1 is SGHAT and CDR2 FQNNGV. CDR3: CASSLIRRDRGAYEQYF. DNA of the CDR3: TGTGCCAGCAGCTTAATCCGCCGAGACAGGGGTGCCTACGAGCAGTACTTC.